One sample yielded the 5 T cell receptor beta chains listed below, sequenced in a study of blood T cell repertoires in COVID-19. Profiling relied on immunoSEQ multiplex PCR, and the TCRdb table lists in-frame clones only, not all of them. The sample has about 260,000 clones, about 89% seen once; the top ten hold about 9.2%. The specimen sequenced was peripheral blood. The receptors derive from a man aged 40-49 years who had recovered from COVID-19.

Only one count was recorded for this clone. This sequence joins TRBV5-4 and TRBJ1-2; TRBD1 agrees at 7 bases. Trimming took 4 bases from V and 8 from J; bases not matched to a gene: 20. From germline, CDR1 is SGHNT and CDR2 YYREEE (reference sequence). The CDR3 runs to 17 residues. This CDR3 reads CASSPWGRGSLEGGYTF. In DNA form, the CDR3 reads TGTGCCAGCAGCCCCTGGGGCAGGGGGAGCCTCGAGGGGGGCTACACCTTC.

The CDR3 reads CASSLSGGPGDTQYF. The CDR3, as DNA: TGTGCCAGCAGCCTTAGCGGGGGGCCAGGAGATACGCAGTATTTT. J is TRBJ2-3 and V is TRBV13, with 10 bases matching TRBD2. Trimming at V came to 5 bases and at J to 5 bases, leaving 7 bases not matched to a gene. Germline values: CDR1 PRHDT, CDR2 FYEKMQ (reference sequence). The CDR3 totals 15 residues.

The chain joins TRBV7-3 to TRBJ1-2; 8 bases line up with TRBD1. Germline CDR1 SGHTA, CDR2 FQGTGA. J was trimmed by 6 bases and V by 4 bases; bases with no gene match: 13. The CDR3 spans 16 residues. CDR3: CASSSQGALDQDGYTF. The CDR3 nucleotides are TGTGCCAGCAGCTCTCAGGGGGCTCTGGACCAGGATGGCTACACCTTC.

The CDR3 protein is CASSLNVRGTDISYEQYF. CDR3 DNA: TGTGCCAGCAGCTTAAATGTTCGCGGGACCGACATTTCCTACGAGCAGTACTTC. The V and J genes are TRBV7-8 and TRBJ2-7; D might be TRBD2 (6 bases). Deletions cut 2 bases from V and 1 base from J, with 21 bases between. From germline, CDR1 is SGHVS and CDR2 FQNEAQ. CDR3 length equals 18 residues.

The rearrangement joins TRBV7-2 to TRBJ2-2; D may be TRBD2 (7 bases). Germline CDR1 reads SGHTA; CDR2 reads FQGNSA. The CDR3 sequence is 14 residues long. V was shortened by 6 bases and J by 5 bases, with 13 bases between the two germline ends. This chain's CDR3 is CASRPGEGTGELFF. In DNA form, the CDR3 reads TGTGCCAGCAGGCCAGGGGAGGGGACCGGGGAGCTGTTTTTT. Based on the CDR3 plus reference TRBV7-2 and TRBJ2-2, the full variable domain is GAGVSQSPSNKVTEKGKDVELRCDPISGHTALYWYRQSLGQGLEFLIYFQGNSAPDKSGLPSDRFSAERTGGSVSTLTIQRTQQEDSAVYLCASRPGEGTGELFFGEGSRLTVL.